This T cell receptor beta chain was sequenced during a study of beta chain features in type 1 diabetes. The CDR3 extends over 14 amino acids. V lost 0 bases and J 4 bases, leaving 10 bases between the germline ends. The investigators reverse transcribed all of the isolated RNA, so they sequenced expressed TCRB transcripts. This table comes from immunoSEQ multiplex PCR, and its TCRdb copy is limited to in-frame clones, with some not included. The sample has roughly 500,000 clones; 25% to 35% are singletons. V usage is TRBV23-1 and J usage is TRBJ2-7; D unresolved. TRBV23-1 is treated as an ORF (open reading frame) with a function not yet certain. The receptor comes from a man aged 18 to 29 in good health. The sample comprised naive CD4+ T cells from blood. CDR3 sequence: CASSQSKVWYEQYF. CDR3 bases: TGCGCCAGCAGTCAATCGAAGGTTTGGTACGAGCAGTACTTC.